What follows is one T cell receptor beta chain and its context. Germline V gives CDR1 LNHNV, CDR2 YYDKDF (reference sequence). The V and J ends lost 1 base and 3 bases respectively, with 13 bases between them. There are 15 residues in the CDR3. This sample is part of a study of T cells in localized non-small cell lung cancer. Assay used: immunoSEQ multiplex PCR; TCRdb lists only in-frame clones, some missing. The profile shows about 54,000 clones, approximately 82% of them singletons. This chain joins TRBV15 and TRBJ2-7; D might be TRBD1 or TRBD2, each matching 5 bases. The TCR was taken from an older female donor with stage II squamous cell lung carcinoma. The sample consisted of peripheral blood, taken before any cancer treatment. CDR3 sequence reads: CATSRGGQGRYEQYF. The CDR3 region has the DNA TGTGCCACCAGCAGAGGAGGGCAGGGACGCTACGAGCAGTACTTC.